These T cell receptor beta chains were read from a single sample in a study of blood T cell repertoires in COVID-19. TCRdb's copy holds only in-frame clones and misses some; the assay was immunoSEQ multiplex PCR. The sample carries hundreds of thousands of clones, about 90% recorded once. Specimen: peripheral blood. The source of these receptors is a man aged 18 to 30 with active or convalescent COVID-19. The CDR3 runs from the conserved cysteine through the conserved F or W. D genes are given only for firm matches. Part of the rows lack a size; the others show once, few, many or a class for expanded clones.

NA	NA	TRBV13	TRBJ1-2	CASSSDGVYGYTF	TGTGCCAGCAGCTCGGACGGGGTCTATGGCTACACCTTC
TRBD1	NA	TRBV18	TRBJ2-1	CASSPSTGGRYNEQFF	TGTGCCAGCTCTCCTTCGACAGGGGGCCGCTACAATGAGCAGTTCTTC
NA	NA	TRBV28	TRBJ2-7	CASNVGGSTYEQYF	TGTGCCAGCAACGTAGGCGGGTCTACCTACGAGCAGTACTTC
NA	NA	TRBV12-3/TRBV12-4	TRBJ1-2	CASSLRSDYGYTF	TGTGCCAGCAGTCTCCGTTCGGACTATGGCTACACCTTC
TRBD2	once	TRBV5-1	TRBJ2-1	CASRTIAGAYNEQFF	TGCGCCAGCAGGACTATAGCGGGGGCCTACAATGAGCAGTTCTTC
NA	NA	TRBV7-3	TRBJ2-5	CASSRGTAETQYF	TGTGCCAGCAGCCGGGGGACAGCAGAGACCCAGTACTTC
NA	NA	TRBV28	TRBJ1-1	CASSFSEYGGTEAFF	TGTGCCAGCAGTTTTTCGGAGTACGGGGGCACTGAAGCTTTCTTT
TRBD2	NA	TRBV18	TRBJ2-7	CASSPRGGSYEQYF	TGTGCCAGCTCACCCCGCGGGGGTTCCTACGAGCAGTACTTC
TRBD1	NA	TRBV28	TRBJ1-2	CASSFRQGEGGYTF	TGTGCCAGCAGCTTTCGACAGGGGGAGGGTGGCTACACCTTC
NA	once	TRBV7-2	TRBJ2-1	CASSQAPGVPYNEQFF	TGTGCCAGCAGCCAAGCCCCCGGGGTACCCTACAATGAGCAGTTCTTC
TRBD1	NA	TRBV4-3	TRBJ1-1	CASSQDRTGENTEAFF	TGCGCCAGCAGCCAAGACCGGACAGGGGAGAACACTGAAGCTTTCTTT
NA	NA	TRBV7-2	TRBJ2-7	CASSLAGLPYEQYF	TGTGCCAGCAGCTTAGCGGGACTCCCATACGAGCAGTACTTC
TRBD1	NA	TRBV20-1	TRBJ2-5	CSASPGTAETQYF	TGCAGTGCTAGTCCCGGGACAGCAGAGACCCAGTACTTC
TRBD1	NA	TRBV5-5	TRBJ1-1	CASSIGTGGSTEAFF	TGTGCCAGCAGCATAGGGACAGGGGGTTCGACTGAAGCTTTCTTT
TRBD1	NA	TRBV5-1	TRBJ1-1	CASSQGDRDTEAFF	TGCGCCAGCAGCCAGGGCGACAGGGACACTGAAGCTTTCTTT
NA	NA	TRBV3-1/TRBV3-2	TRBJ1-2	CASSQESSGGARFGYTF	TGTGCCAGCAGCCAAGAGAGTTCGGGGGGCGCTCGGTTTGGCTACACCTTC